A selection of T cell receptor beta chains follows, all from one sample in a study of vaccination and CD4 T cells after COVID-19. Via MiXCR, TCRdb re-called the PCR reads, giving one row per CDR3 protein. The table shows about 21,000 distinct CDR3 sequences, with about 57% occurring only once. The material was CD4+ T cells from blood, obtained before SARS-CoV-2 vaccination. These receptors all come from a human donor who had recovered from COVID-19. The CDR3 runs from the conserved cysteine through the conserved F or W. D genes are given only for firm matches. The size of a clone is reported for some rows only, either as once, few or many, or as a class for expanded clones.

NA,TRBJ1-5,NA,14,TRBV20-1,CSARGGGANQPQHF,TGCAGTGCTAGAGGGGGCGGGGCTAATCAGCCCCAGCATTTT
few,TRBJ2-5,TRBD1,14,TRBV10-3,CATGDRDRQETQYF,TGTGCCACCGGAGACCGGGACAGACAAGAGACCCAGTACTTC
NA,TRBJ1-5,NA,17,TRBV20-1,CSAREGGGRGFGQPQHF,TGCAGTGCTAGAGAGGGTGGGGGTCGGGGTTTCGGTCAGCCCCAGCATTTT
once,TRBJ2-4,TRBD1,15,TRBV6-2/TRBV6-3,CASRATGQGSNIQYF,TGTGCCAGCAGGGCGACGGGACAGGGGTCAAACATTCAGTACTTC
NA,TRBJ2-2,NA,17,TRBV7-9,CASSLSVGGWWPGELFF,TGTGCCAGCAGCTTAAGCGTTGGGGGTTGGTGGCCCGGGGAGCTGTTTTTT
NA,TRBJ1-5,NA,15,TRBV30,CAWSVPGQRDQPQHF,TGTGCCTGGAGTGTACCAGGTCAGCGTGATCAGCCCCAGCATTTT
NA,TRBJ2-5,NA,15,TRBV11-1,CASSLALPVQETQYF,TGTGCCAGCAGCTTAGCGCTCCCAGTTCAAGAGACCCAGTACTTC
few,TRBJ1-2,NA,12,TRBV29-1,CSVREGEDGYTF,TGCAGCGTAAGGGAGGGGGAAGATGGCTACACCTTC
NA,TRBJ2-3,TRBD2,16,TRBV7-2,CASSLRTSGRTDTQYF,TGTGCCAGCAGCTTAAGGACTAGCGGGAGAACAGATACGCAGTATTTT
NA,TRBJ2-2,NA,15,TRBV2,CASSEGGADTGELFF,TGTGCCAGCAGTGAGGGGGGCGCGGACACCGGGGAGCTGTTTTTT
NA,TRBJ2-5,TRBD2,15,TRBV6-1,CASTRSGRLGETQYF,TGTGCCAGCACCAGGAGCGGGAGGTTAGGGGAGACCCAGTACTTC
few,TRBJ2-5,TRBD2,14,TRBV7-2,CASSSRTSDETQYF,TGTGCCAGCAGCTCCCGGACTAGCGACGAGACCCAGTACTTC
NA,TRBJ1-2,TRBD1,18,TRBV27,CASSFRRDRVLANYGYTF,TGTGCCAGCAGTTTTCGAAGGGACAGGGTCCTAGCTAACTATGGCTACACCTTC
once,TRBJ2-1,TRBD2,17,TRBV20-1,CSARELAGARSSNEQFF,TGCAGTGCTAGGGAACTAGCGGGAGCCCGCTCTAGCAATGAGCAGTTCTTC
NA,TRBJ1-6,NA,16,TRBV9,CASSPSWEGDSSPLHF,TGTGCCAGCAGCCCCAGTTGGGAGGGTGACTCTTCACCCCTCCACTTT
few,TRBJ2-2,TRBD1,14,TRBV20-1,CSVPGQGNTGELFF,TGCAGTGTACCGGGACAGGGGAACACCGGGGAGCTGTTTTTT
few,TRBJ1-3,NA,16,TRBV7-2,CASSLSRWRSGNTIYF,TGTGCCAGCAGCTTATCCCGCTGGCGCTCTGGAAACACCATATATTTT
NA,TRBJ2-7,NA,12,TRBV19,CASSGWAGEQYF,TGTGCCAGTAGTGGCTGGGCTGGGGAGCAGTACTTC
NA,TRBJ1-2,NA,13,TRBV28,CASSLRGLGGYTF,TGTGCCAGCAGTTTACGGGGGCTGGGAGGCTACACCTTC
NA,TRBJ2-7,TRBD1,14,TRBV5-5,CASSRDRFTYEQYF,TGTGCCAGCAGCAGGGACAGGTTCACTTACGAGCAGTACTTC
NA,TRBJ2-3,NA,17,TRBV15,CATSRDPSSGGTDTQYF,TGTGCCACCAGCAGAGATCCCTCTAGTGGGGGCACAGATACGCAGTATTTT
NA,TRBJ1-6,NA,16,TRBV7-2,CASSLAGQGRNSPLHF,TGTGCCAGCAGCTTAGCGGGGCAGGGTAGGAATTCACCCCTCCACTTT
NA,TRBJ1-2,TRBD1,13,TRBV7-3,CASSPGTGTGYTF,TGTGCCAGCAGCCCAGGGACAGGGACTGGCTACACCTTC
few,TRBJ1-6,TRBD1,15,TRBV6-4,CASSERTGNNSPLHF,TGTGCCAGCAGTGAACGGACAGGGAATAATTCACCCCTCCACTTT
NA,TRBJ1-2,NA,13,TRBV24-1,CATSVTQSYGYTF,TGTGCCACCAGTGTAACCCAGAGCTATGGCTACACCTTC
few,TRBJ2-2,NA,17,TRBV6-5,CASSFRPGAVHTGELFF,TGTGCCAGCAGTTTCCGCCCGGGAGCGGTCCACACCGGGGAGCTGTTTTTT
few,TRBJ2-7,TRBD2,18,TRBV11-2,CASSFLGSGRESSYEQYF,TGTGCCAGCAGCTTTTTAGGTAGCGGGAGGGAGAGCTCCTACGAGCAGTACTTC
medium-sized,TRBJ2-3,NA,13,TRBV7-3,CASSLGSTDTQYF,TGTGCCAGCAGCCTGGGAAGTACAGATACGCAGTATTTT
few,TRBJ1-1,NA,14,TRBV20-1,CSARVEVLATEAFF,TGCAGTGCTAGAGTTGAAGTCCTTGCCACTGAAGCTTTCTTT
NA,TRBJ1-5,NA,17,TRBV28,CASSSLKGDRLYQPQHF,TGTGCCAGCAGCTCTTTAAAGGGGGATAGGCTGTATCAGCCCCAGCATTTT
NA,TRBJ2-1,NA,16,TRBV15,CATSRDLKQSYNEQFF,TGTGCCACCAGCAGAGATCTGAAGCAGTCCTACAATGAGCAGTTCTTC
NA,TRBJ2-5,TRBD2,15,TRBV11-2,CASSLEGGRGLTQYF,TGTGCCAGCAGCTTAGAGGGGGGGAGGGGCCTGACCCAGTACTTC
NA,TRBJ1-2,TRBD1,14,TRBV6-1,CASRVDRGLYGYTF,TGTGCCAGCCGGGTTGACAGGGGGCTTTATGGCTACACCTTC
NA,TRBJ1-2,TRBD1,16,TRBV27,CASSLLEGTGLYGYTF,TGTGCCAGCAGTTTATTAGAAGGGACAGGGCTGTATGGCTACACCTTC
few,TRBJ2-7,NA,13,TRBV20-1,CSAPRRADYEQYF,TGCAGTGCACCTCGGCGGGCAGACTACGAGCAGTACTTC
NA,TRBJ1-2,NA,13,TRBV20-1,CSARVNRNYGYTF,TGCAGTGCTAGAGTTAACAGAAACTATGGCTACACCTTC
NA,TRBJ2-7,NA,11,TRBV7-8,CASSLIQEQYF,TGTGCCAGCAGCTTAATCCAAGAGCAGTACTTC
few,TRBJ2-3,NA,16,TRBV20-1,CSARDPSGRVTDTQYF,TGCAGTGCTAGAGATCCCAGTGGGAGAGTCACAGATACGCAGTATTTT
NA,TRBJ2-7,TRBD2,14,TRBV6-5,CASSWGLDSYEQYF,TGTGCCAGCAGTTGGGGACTAGACTCCTACGAGCAGTACTTC
NA,TRBJ2-4,NA,15,TRBV2,CASSGPGAGWGIQYF,TGTGCCAGCAGTGGTCCGGGGGCGGGTTGGGGCATTCAGTACTTC
NA,TRBJ1-6,NA,16,TRBV12-3/TRBV12-4,CASSPNNRGQNSPLHF,TGTGCCAGCAGTCCCAATAATCGGGGACAAAATTCACCCCTCCACTTT
few,TRBJ2-7,NA,13,TRBV6-1,CASRKGPGGEQYF,TGTGCCAGCAGGAAAGGACCCGGCGGCGAGCAGTACTTC